This TCR beta chain is drawn from a study of shared clonotypes between healthy human individuals. Notes on the study in general: Naive CD4 clonotypes were shared across several donors at roughly 5%. Non-shared clonotypes showed lower generation probabilities than clonotypes common to all four donors.

V lost 0 bases and J 3 bases, leaving 12 bases between the germline ends. This CDR3 comprises 16 residues. Germline CDR1 is MGHRA and CDR2 is YSYEKL. Points on this clone: Its antigen is still unknown.

CD8 cells regarded as naive lacked CD45RO, were positively chosen for CCR7, and omitted terminally differentiated effector memory CD45RA+ cells. The test was conducted at deep level. Clones were sequenced by immunoSEQ multiplex PCR, and TCRdb holds only the in-frame ones, with some missing. The sample holds about 1,800,000 clones, about 94% seen once. The rearrangement joins TRBV4-1 to TRBJ2-1; tentative D call: TRBD1 (5 bases). This clonotype was obtained from a man between 18 and 29 years old in good health. Sequencing was carried out using naive CD8+ T cells sorted from blood. The CDR3 nucleotides read TGCGCCAGCAGCCAAGACGGCAGGGAAGTCTACAATGAGCAGTTCTTC. Protein product: CASSQDGREVYNEQFF.